This T cell receptor beta chain comes out of a study of control samples from healthy donors and cancer patients. This table comes from immunoSEQ multiplex PCR, and its TCRdb copy is limited to in-frame clones, with some not included. This sample yields about 160,000 clones, of which approximately 96% are seen a single time; 8.5% belongs to the top ten. The CDR3 sequence is 14 residues long. J gave up 3 bases and V 6 bases, and 6 bases lay outside the gene matches. The V gene's germline CDR1 is SGHDT and CDR2 YYEEEE. In this sample, this clone turned up once. This TCR was recovered from a woman in her thirties or forties in good health. The chain joins TRBV5-6 to TRBJ2-1, with 7 bases fitting TRBD1. The specimen was blood. DNA for the CDR3: TGTGCCAGCATTCCGACAGGGAACTACAATGAGCAGTTCTTC. Translated: CASIPTGNYNEQFF.